A selection of T cell receptor beta chains follows, all from one sample in a study of T cell responses to AZD1222 COVID-19 vaccine. Sequencing used immunoSEQ multiplex PCR; TCRdb keeps in-frame clones, though not all of them. The top ten clones hold 4.3% of a sample with about 160,000 clones, more than 75% of them seen once. The sample here was peripheral blood, taken 28 days after the second AZD1222 dose. The receptors were gathered from an adult who received the AZD1222 COVID-19 vaccine. Both conserved end residues are part of each CDR3. The order of the fields is clone size, D gene, CDR3 length, J gene, V gene, CDR3 protein, CDR3 DNA. A D gene is named only where the DNA matches it firmly. The size entry is marked missing in some rows and otherwise reads once, few, many or a size class.

clone size: .
D gene: TRBD2
CDR3 length: 17
J gene: TRBJ2-7
V gene: TRBV13
CDR3 protein: CASSPRSSGGTGYEQYF
CDR3 DNA: TGTGCCAGCAGCCCCCGATCTAGCGGGGGGACCGGTTACGAGCAGTACTTC

clone size: .
D gene: .
CDR3 length: 14
J gene: TRBJ1-5
V gene: TRBV19
CDR3 protein: CAIGALGGNQPQHF
CDR3 DNA: TGTGCCATTGGGGCCCTCGGGGGCAATCAGCCCCAGCATTTT

clone size: .
D gene: .
CDR3 length: 13
J gene: TRBJ1-5
V gene: TRBV9
CDR3 protein: CASSSGSNQPQHF
CDR3 DNA: TGTGCCAGCAGCTCGGGGTCCAATCAGCCCCAGCATTTT

clone size: .
D gene: .
CDR3 length: 15
J gene: TRBJ1-2
V gene: TRBV5-4
CDR3 protein: CASSLMSRINYGYTF
CDR3 DNA: TGTGCCAGCAGCTTGATGTCCCGAATTAACTATGGCTACACCTTC

clone size: .
D gene: .
CDR3 length: 13
J gene: TRBJ1-3
V gene: TRBV10-2
CDR3 protein: CASREVSGNTIYF
CDR3 DNA: TGCGCCAGCAGGGAAGTCTCTGGAAACACCATATATTTT

clone size: .
D gene: .
CDR3 length: 16
J gene: TRBJ1-2
V gene: TRBV6-1
CDR3 protein: CASSERGRGRNYGYTF
CDR3 DNA: TGTGCCAGCAGTGAACGGGGACGCGGACGTAACTATGGCTACACCTTC

clone size: .
D gene: TRBD2
CDR3 length: 18
J gene: TRBJ2-7
V gene: TRBV7-2
CDR3 protein: CASSGGLAGGLSSYEQYF
CDR3 DNA: TGTGCCAGCAGCGGCGGACTAGCGGGGGGCCTGAGCTCCTACGAGCAGTACTTC

clone size: few
D gene: .
CDR3 length: 11
J gene: TRBJ1-1
V gene: TRBV5-1
CDR3 protein: CASSLGTEAFF
CDR3 DNA: TGCGCCAGCAGCTTGGGCACTGAAGCTTTCTTT

clone size: .
D gene: .
CDR3 length: 15
J gene: TRBJ2-7
V gene: TRBV24-1
CDR3 protein: CATSDIRREPYEQYF
CDR3 DNA: TGTGCCACCAGTGATATCCGCCGGGAGCCCTACGAGCAGTACTTC

clone size: .
D gene: .
CDR3 length: 15
J gene: TRBJ1-2
V gene: TRBV18
CDR3 protein: CASSPPEQELSGYTF
CDR3 DNA: TGTGCCAGCTCACCACCCGAGCAGGAACTGAGTGGCTACACCTTC

clone size: .
D gene: .
CDR3 length: 15
J gene: TRBJ1-2
V gene: TRBV6-5
CDR3 protein: CASMAGGLRGLGYTF
CDR3 DNA: TGTGCCAGCATGGCGGGCGGCCTCCGGGGGCTGGGCTACACCTTC

clone size: .
D gene: .
CDR3 length: 15
J gene: TRBJ1-3
V gene: TRBV29-1
CDR3 protein: CSVEEGAASGNTIYF
CDR3 DNA: TGCAGCGTTGAAGAAGGAGCAGCCTCTGGAAACACCATATATTTT

clone size: .
D gene: .
CDR3 length: 11
J gene: TRBJ1-2
V gene: TRBV6-5
CDR3 protein: CASRFGDGYTF
CDR3 DNA: TGTGCCAGCAGATTCGGGGACGGCTACACCTTC

clone size: .
D gene: .
CDR3 length: 13
J gene: TRBJ2-4
V gene: TRBV30
CDR3 protein: CAWSRDVKNIQYF
CDR3 DNA: TGTGCCTGGAGCCGGGACGTCAAAAACATTCAGTACTTC

clone size: .
D gene: .
CDR3 length: 16
J gene: TRBJ1-4
V gene: TRBV4-2
CDR3 protein: CASSQEVRGTNEKLFF
CDR3 DNA: TGTGCCAGCAGCCAAGAGGTCAGGGGAACTAATGAAAAACTGTTTTTT

clone size: .
D gene: TRBD2
CDR3 length: 16
J gene: TRBJ2-5
V gene: TRBV27
CDR3 protein: CASSLYERGSSETQYF
CDR3 DNA: TGTGCCAGCAGTTTATATGAGCGGGGGAGCTCAGAGACCCAGTACTTC

clone size: .
D gene: .
CDR3 length: 14
J gene: TRBJ2-5
V gene: TRBV4-2
CDR3 protein: CASSQDWGVETQYF
CDR3 DNA: TGTGCCAGCAGCCAAGACTGGGGGGTGGAGACCCAGTACTTC

clone size: .
D gene: .
CDR3 length: 13
J gene: TRBJ1-5
V gene: TRBV10-2
CDR3 protein: CASSGGHNQPQHF
CDR3 DNA: TGCGCCAGCAGTGGCGGACATAATCAGCCCCAGCATTTT

clone size: .
D gene: TRBD1
CDR3 length: 13
J gene: TRBJ1-2
V gene: TRBV19
CDR3 protein: CASSRTGLYGYTF
CDR3 DNA: TGTGCCAGTAGCCGGACAGGCCTCTATGGCTACACCTTC

clone size: .
D gene: TRBD1
CDR3 length: 17
J gene: TRBJ1-6
V gene: TRBV7-8
CDR3 protein: CASSLLGTGRIISPLHF
CDR3 DNA: TGTGCCAGCAGCTTATTAGGGACAGGGCGTATTATTTCACCCCTCCACTTT

clone size: .
D gene: .
CDR3 length: 12
J gene: TRBJ1-1
V gene: TRBV7-8
CDR3 protein: CASSFFGSEAFF
CDR3 DNA: TGTGCCAGCAGCTTCTTCGGATCTGAAGCTTTCTTT

clone size: .
D gene: .
CDR3 length: 13
J gene: TRBJ2-1
V gene: TRBV30
CDR3 protein: CAWREFSYNEQFF
CDR3 DNA: TGTGCCTGGAGGGAGTTCTCCTACAATGAGCAGTTCTTC

clone size: .
D gene: TRBD2
CDR3 length: 15
J gene: TRBJ2-3
V gene: TRBV5-6
CDR3 protein: CASSLLAGGTDTQYF
CDR3 DNA: TGTGCCAGCAGCTTACTAGCGGGGGGCACAGATACGCAGTATTTT

clone size: .
D gene: .
CDR3 length: 13
J gene: TRBJ2-5
V gene: TRBV13
CDR3 protein: CASSFPGGETQYF
CDR3 DNA: TGTGCCAGCAGCTTCCCTGGGGGGGAGACCCAGTACTTC

clone size: .
D gene: TRBD1
CDR3 length: 16
J gene: TRBJ2-1
V gene: TRBV19
CDR3 protein: CASSIDGQEAFNEQFF
CDR3 DNA: TGTGCCAGTAGTATAGACGGACAGGAGGCCTTTAATGAGCAGTTCTTC

clone size: .
D gene: TRBD1
CDR3 length: 17
J gene: TRBJ2-3
V gene: TRBV2
CDR3 protein: CASRGAGQGGVADTQYF
CDR3 DNA: TGTGCCAGCAGAGGAGCGGGACAGGGGGGGGTCGCAGATACGCAGTATTTT

clone size: .
D gene: .
CDR3 length: 14
J gene: TRBJ1-2
V gene: TRBV6-5
CDR3 protein: CASRWGVGVYGYTF
CDR3 DNA: TGTGCCAGCAGATGGGGGGTTGGGGTCTATGGCTACACCTTC

clone size: .
D gene: .
CDR3 length: 16
J gene: TRBJ1-4
V gene: TRBV7-9
CDR3 protein: CASSRGGVATNEKLFF
CDR3 DNA: TGTGCCAGCAGCCGAGGAGGGGTTGCAACTAATGAAAAACTGTTTTTT